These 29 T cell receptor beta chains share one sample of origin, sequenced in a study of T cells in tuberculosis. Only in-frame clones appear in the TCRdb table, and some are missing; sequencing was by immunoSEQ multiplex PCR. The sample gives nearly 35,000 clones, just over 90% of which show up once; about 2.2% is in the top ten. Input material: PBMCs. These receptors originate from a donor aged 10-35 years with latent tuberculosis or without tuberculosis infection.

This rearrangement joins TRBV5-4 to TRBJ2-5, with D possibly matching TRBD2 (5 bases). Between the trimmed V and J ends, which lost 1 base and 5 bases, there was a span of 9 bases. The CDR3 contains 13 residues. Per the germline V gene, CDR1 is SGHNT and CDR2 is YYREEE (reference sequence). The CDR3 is CASSLSREETQYF. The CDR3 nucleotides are TGTGCCAGCAGCTTGTCAAGGGAGGAGACCCAGTACTTC.

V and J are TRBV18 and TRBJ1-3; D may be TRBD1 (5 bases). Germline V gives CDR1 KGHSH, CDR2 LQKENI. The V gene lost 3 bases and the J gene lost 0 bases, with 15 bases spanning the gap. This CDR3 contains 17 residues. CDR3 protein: CASSPTGVISSGNTIYF. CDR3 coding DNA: TGTGCCAGCTCACCGACGGGGGTAATAAGCTCTGGAAACACCATATATTTT.

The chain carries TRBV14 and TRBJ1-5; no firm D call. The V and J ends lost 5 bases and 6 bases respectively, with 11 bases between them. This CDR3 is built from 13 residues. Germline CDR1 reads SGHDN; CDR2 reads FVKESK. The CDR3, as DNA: TGTGCCAGCAGCACGGGTCGGGGTCAGCCCCAGCATTTT. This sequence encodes CASSTGRGQPQHF.

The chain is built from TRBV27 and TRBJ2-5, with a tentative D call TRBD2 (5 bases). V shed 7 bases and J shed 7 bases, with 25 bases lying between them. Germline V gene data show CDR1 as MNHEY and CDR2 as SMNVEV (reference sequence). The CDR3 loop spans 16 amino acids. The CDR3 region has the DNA TGTGCCAGCACTCCTACCAGCGGTATCCCCTCGGGGACCCAGTACTTC. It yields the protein CASTPTSGIPSGTQYF.

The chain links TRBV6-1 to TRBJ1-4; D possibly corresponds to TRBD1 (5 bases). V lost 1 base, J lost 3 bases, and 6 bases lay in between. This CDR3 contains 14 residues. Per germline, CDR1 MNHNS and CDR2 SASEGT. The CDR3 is CASSEGGANEKLFF. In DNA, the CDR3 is TGTGCCAGCAGTGAAGGGGGGGCTAATGAAAAACTGTTTTTT.

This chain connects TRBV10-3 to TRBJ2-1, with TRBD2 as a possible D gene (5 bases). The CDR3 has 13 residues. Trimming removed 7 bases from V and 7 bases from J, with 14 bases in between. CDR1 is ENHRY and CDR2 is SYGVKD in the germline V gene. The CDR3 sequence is CAIKVALRNEQFF. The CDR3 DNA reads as TGTGCCATCAAAGTAGCGTTGAGGAATGAGCAGTTCTTC.

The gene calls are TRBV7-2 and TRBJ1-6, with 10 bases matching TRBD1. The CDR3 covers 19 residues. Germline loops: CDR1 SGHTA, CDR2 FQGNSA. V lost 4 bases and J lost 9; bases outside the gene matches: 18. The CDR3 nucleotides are TGTGCCAGCAGCTCCCTAGCGAGCAGGGACAGGGGATTCGGTTCACCCCTCCACTTT. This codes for CASSSLASRDRGFGSPLHF.

DNA for the CDR3: TGTGCCAGCAGCTTAGGAAGGGGGCGTGCAGGTGGCTACACCTTC. Translating gives CASSLGRGRAGGYTF. V is TRBV11-2 and J is TRBJ1-2, with 7 bases aligning to TRBD1. The V gene's germline CDR1 is SGHAT and CDR2 FQNNGV. Trimming took 1 base from V and 7 from J; bases not matched to a gene: 9. The CDR3 has 15 amino acids.

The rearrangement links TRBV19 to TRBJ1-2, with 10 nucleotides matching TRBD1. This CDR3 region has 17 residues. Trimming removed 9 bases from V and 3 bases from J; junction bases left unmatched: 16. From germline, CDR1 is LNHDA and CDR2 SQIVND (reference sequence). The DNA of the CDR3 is TGTGCCAGCAAGTATCGGACAGGGGGAGGGATAGACTATGGCTACACCTTC. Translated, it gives CASKYRTGGGIDYGYTF.

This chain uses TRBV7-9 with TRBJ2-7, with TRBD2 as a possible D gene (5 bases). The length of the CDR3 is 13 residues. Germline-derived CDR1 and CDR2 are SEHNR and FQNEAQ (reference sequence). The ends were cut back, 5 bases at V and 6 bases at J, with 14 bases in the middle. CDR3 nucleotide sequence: TGTGCCAGCAGCCCTCACCCGCGGGCCGAGCAGTACTTC. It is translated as CASSPHPRAEQYF.

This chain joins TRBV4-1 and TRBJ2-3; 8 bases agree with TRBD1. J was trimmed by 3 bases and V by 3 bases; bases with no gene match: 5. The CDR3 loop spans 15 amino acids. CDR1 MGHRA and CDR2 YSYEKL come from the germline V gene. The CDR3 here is CASSHMTGVTDTQYF. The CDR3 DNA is TGCGCCAGCAGCCATATGACAGGGGTGACAGATACGCAGTATTTT.

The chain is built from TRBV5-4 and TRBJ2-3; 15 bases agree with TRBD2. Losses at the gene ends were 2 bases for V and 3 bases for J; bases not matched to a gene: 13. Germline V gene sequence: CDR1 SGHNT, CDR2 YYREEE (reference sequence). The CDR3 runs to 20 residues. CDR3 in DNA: TGTGCCAGCAGCTTTTACGGACTAGCGGGAGGGCCGAGGTTTACAGATACGCAGTATTTT. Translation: CASSFYGLAGGPRFTDTQYF.

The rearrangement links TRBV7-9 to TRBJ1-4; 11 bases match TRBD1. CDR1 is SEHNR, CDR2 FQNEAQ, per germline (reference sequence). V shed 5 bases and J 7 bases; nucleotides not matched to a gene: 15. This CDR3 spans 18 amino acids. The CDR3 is CASSPIGQGAIRGEKLFF. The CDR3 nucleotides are TGTGCCAGCAGCCCTATCGGACAGGGGGCTATTAGAGGTGAAAAACTGTTTTTT. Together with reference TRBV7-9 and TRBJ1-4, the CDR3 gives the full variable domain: DTGVSQNPRHKITKRGQNVTFRCDPISEHNRLYWYRQTLGQGPEFLTYFQNEAQLEKSRLLSDRFSAERPKGSFSTLEIQRTEQGDSAMYLCASSPIGQGAIRGEKLFFGSGTQLSVL.

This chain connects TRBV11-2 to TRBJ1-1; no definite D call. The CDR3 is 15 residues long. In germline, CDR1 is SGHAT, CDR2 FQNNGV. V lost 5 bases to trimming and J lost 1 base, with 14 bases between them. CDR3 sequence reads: CASSNHPGENTEAFF. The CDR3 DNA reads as TGTGCCAGCAGCAACCACCCCGGGGAGAACACTGAAGCTTTCTTT.

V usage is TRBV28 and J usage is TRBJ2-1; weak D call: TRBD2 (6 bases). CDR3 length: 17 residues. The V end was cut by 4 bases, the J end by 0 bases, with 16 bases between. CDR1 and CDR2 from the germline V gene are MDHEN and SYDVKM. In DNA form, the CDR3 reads TGTGCCAGCAGTTGGGCTCGGGACTCGAGCTCCTACAATGAGCAGTTCTTC. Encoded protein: CASSWARDSSSYNEQFF.

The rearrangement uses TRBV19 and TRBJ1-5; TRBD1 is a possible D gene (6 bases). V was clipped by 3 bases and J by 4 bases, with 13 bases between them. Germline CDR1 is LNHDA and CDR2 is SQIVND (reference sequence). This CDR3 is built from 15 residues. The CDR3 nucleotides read TGTGCCAGTAGTATTGTCAGGGGAGGGAATCAGCCCCAGCATTTT. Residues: CASSIVRGGNQPQHF.

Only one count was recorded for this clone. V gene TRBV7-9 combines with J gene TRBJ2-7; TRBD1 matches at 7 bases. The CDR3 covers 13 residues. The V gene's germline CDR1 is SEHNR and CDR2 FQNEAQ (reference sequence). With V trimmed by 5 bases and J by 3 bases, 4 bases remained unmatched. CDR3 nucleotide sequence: TGTGCCAGCAGCCGACAGGGTGGCTACGAGCAGTACTTC. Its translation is CASSRQGGYEQYF.

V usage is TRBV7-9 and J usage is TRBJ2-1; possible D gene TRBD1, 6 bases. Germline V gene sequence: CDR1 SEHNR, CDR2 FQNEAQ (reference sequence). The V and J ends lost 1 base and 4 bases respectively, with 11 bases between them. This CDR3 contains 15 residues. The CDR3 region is CASSLGTAYYNEQFF. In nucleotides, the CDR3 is TGTGCCAGCAGCTTAGGGACAGCGTATTACAATGAGCAGTTCTTC.

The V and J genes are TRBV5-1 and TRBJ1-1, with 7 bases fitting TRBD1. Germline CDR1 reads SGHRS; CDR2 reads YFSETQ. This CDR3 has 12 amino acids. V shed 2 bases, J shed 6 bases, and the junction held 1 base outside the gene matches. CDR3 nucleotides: TGCGCCAGCAGCTTAACAGGGGCTGAAGCTTTCTTT. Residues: CASSLTGAEAFF. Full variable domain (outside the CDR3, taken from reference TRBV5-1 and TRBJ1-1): KAGVTQTPRYLIKTRGQQVTLSCSPISGHRSVSWYQQTPGQGLQFLFEYFSETQRNKGNFPGRFSGRQFSNSRSEMNVSTLELGDSALYLCASSLTGAEAFFGQGTRLTVV.

In DNA, the CDR3 is TGTGCCAGCAGTTTAAGGTCCAGGGGGTTATACGAGCAGTACTTC. As protein: CASSLRSRGLYEQYF. The chain employs TRBV28 and TRBJ2-7; TRBD1 agrees at 7 bases. Germline V gene lookup returns CDR1 MDHEN and CDR2 SYDVKM. CDR3 length equals 15 residues. V lost 2 bases, J lost 4 bases, and 8 bases stayed unmatched.

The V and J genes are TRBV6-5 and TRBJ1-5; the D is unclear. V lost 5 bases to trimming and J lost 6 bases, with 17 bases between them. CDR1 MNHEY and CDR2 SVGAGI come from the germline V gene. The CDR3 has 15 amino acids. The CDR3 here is CASSPTIPVFQPQHF. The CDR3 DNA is TGTGCCAGCAGTCCGACTATCCCGGTCTTTCAGCCCCAGCATTTT.

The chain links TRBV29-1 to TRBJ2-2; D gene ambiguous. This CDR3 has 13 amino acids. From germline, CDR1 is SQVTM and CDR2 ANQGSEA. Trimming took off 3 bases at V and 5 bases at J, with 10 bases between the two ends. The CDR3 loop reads CSVDVVQTGELFF. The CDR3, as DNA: TGCAGCGTTGATGTCGTACAGACCGGGGAGCTGTTTTTT.

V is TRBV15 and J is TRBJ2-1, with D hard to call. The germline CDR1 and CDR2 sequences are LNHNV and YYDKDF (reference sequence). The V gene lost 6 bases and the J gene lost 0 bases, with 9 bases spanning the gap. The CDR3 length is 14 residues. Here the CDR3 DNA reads TGTGCCACCAGTCACCCGGGCTCCTACAATGAGCAGTTCTTC. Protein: CATSHPGSYNEQFF.

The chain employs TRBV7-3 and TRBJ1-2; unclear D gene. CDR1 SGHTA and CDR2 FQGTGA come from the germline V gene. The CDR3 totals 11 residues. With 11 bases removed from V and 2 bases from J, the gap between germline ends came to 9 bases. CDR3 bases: TGTGCCGTGGAGGACAACTATGGCTACACCTTC. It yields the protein CAVEDNYGYTF.

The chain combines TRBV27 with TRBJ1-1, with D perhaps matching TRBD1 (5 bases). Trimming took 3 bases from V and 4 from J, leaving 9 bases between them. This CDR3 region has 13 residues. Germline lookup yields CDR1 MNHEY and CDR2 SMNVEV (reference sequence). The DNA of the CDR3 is TGTGCCAGCAGTTTTGGGGGAGGCACTGAAGCTTTCTTT. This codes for CASSFGGGTEAFF.

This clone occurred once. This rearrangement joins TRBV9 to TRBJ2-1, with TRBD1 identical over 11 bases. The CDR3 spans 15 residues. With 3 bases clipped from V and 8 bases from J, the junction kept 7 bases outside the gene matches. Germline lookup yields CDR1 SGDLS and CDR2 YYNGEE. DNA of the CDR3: TGTGCCAGCAGCGGCGGGACAGGGGGAGAGTATGAGCAGTTCTTC. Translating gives CASSGGTGGEYEQFF.

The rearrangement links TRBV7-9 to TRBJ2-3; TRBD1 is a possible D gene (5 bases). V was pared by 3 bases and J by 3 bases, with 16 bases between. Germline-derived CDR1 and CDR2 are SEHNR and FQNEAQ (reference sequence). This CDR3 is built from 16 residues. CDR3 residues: CASSLELRVRTDTQYF. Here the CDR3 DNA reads TGTGCCAGCAGCTTGGAACTCAGGGTGAGGACAGATACGCAGTATTTT. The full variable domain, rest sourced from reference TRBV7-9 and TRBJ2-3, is DTGVSQNPRHKITKRGQNVTFRCDPISEHNRLYWYRQTLGQGPEFLTYFQNEAQLEKSRLLSDRFSAERPKGSFSTLEIQRTEQGDSAMYLCASSLELRVRTDTQYFGPGTRLTVL.

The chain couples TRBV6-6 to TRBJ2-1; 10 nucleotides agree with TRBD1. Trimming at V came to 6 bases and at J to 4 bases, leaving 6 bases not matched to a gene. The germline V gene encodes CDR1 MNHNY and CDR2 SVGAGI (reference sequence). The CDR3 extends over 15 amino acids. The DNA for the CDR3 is TGTGCCAGCAGATTCGACAGGGGGCAGTACAATGAGCAGTTCTTC. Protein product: CASRFDRGQYNEQFF.

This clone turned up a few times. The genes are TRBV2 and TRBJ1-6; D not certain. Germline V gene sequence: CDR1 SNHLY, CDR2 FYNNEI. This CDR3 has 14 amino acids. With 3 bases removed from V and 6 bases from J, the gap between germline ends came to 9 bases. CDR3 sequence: CASSDKGGNSPLHF. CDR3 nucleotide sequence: TGTGCCAGCAGTGATAAGGGAGGTAATTCACCCCTCCACTTT.